Below are 25 T cell receptor beta chains sequenced from a single sample in a study of blood T cell repertoires in COVID-19. Some clones are missing from TCRdb's copy, which holds only in-frame ones; the method was immunoSEQ multiplex PCR. The sample has 50,000 to 70,000 clones; just over 70% are singletons. The sample consisted of PBMCs or T cells enriched from blood (not recorded which). Receptors originate from a woman aged 60 to 75 who had been exposed to COVID-19.

As to this clone: Germline is not matched at one junction end, which may reflect a read error. The chain has TRBV6-6 and TRBJ2-5; 9 nucleotides agree with TRBD1. The CDR3 is 19 residues long. In germline, CDR1 is MNHNY, CDR2 SVGAGI (reference sequence). CDR3 protein: CASSRTSNRQGGSKGVMNF. CDR3 sequence (DNA): TGTGCCAGCAGCCGAACCAGTAACAGACAGGGGGGTTCCAAGGGAGTGATGAACTTC.

The chain joins TRBV11-3 to TRBJ2-5, with TRBD2 identical over 8 bases. This CDR3 has 14 amino acids. Germline V gene data show CDR1 as SGHNT and CDR2 as YENEEA. With 10 bases clipped from V and 5 bases from J, the junction kept 12 bases outside the gene matches. The CDR3 here is CAILGGGHQETQYF. In nucleotides, the CDR3 is TGTGCCATCCTCGGGGGGGGGCATCAGGAGACCCAGTACTTC.

This chain connects TRBV5-1 to TRBJ2-5; 7 bases are a match to TRBD2. Looked up from germline, CDR1 is SGHRS and CDR2 is YFSETQ. The CDR3 has 14 residues. The V and J ends lost 7 bases and 2 bases, in that order; junction bases with no gene match: 8. The CDR3 region has the DNA TGCGCCAGCGAGCCGGGCGGGAGACAAGAGACCCAGTACTTC. Its protein product is CASEPGGRQETQYF.

The V call is TRBV6-5, the J call TRBJ1-6, with D perhaps matching TRBD1 (5 bases). Germline loops: CDR1 MNHEY, CDR2 SVGAGI. V lost 7 bases to trimming and J lost 4 bases, with 8 bases between them. The CDR3 length is 13 residues. CDR3 DNA: TGTGCCAGCACGGAGGGGTATAATTCACCCCTCCACTTT. Residues: CASTEGYNSPLHF.

The chain is built from TRBV2 and TRBJ1-4; perhaps TRBD1 as D (6 bases). CDR3 size: 13 residues. Looked up from germline, CDR1 is SNHLY and CDR2 is FYNNEI. V was trimmed by 10 bases and J by 3 bases, leaving 12 bases between them. The CDR3 loop is CATRTESNEKLFF. In DNA, the CDR3 is TGTGCCACCCGGACAGAATCTAATGAAAAACTGTTTTTT. Based on the CDR3 plus reference TRBV2 and TRBJ1-4, the full variable domain is EPEVTQTPSHQVTQMGQEVILRCVPISNHLYFYWYRQILGQKVEFLVSFYNNEISEKSEIFDDQFSVERPDGSNFTLKIRSTKLEDSAMYFCATRTESNEKLFFGSGTQLSVL.

The chain carries TRBV6-1 and TRBJ1-1, with TRBD1 identical over 8 bases. This CDR3 is 16 amino acids long. Losses at the gene ends were 4 bases for V and 0 bases for J; bases not matched to a gene: 7. Germline values: CDR1 MNHNS, CDR2 SASEGT. The CDR3 bases are TGTGCCAGCAGTGCTGGGCAGGGGGCTATGAACACTGAAGCTTTCTTT. Its protein is CASSAGQGAMNTEAFF.

The V gene is TRBV7-9, the J gene TRBJ1-5, with 9 positions matching TRBD1. V lost 5 bases, J lost 6 bases, and 11 bases stayed unmatched. CDR1 SEHNR and CDR2 FQNEAQ come from the germline V gene (reference sequence). The CDR3 is 16 amino acids. CDR3 residues: CASSLSTGTGSQPQHF. As DNA, the CDR3 is TGTGCCAGCAGCCTCTCGACCGGGACAGGGAGTCAGCCCCAGCATTTT.

V usage is TRBV25-1 and J usage is TRBJ2-7, with unresolved D. V lost 4 bases and J 5 bases, leaving 6 bases between the germline ends. The CDR3 contains 11 residues. Germline V lookup: CDR1 MGHDK, CDR2 SYGVNS. CDR3 nucleotide sequence: TGTGCCAGCAGTGTACAGAACGAGCAGTACTTC. Translating gives CASSVQNEQYF.

The chain combines TRBV7-2 with TRBJ2-7, with 10 positions matching TRBD2. CDR3 size: 15 residues. Germline V gene lookup returns CDR1 SGHTA and CDR2 FQGNSA. Unmatched junction bases numbered 7, after V lost 4 bases and J lost 4 bases. This CDR3 reads CASSSQRGGGYEQYF. The CDR3 DNA reads as TGTGCCAGCAGCTCACAGCGGGGGGGCGGGTACGAGCAGTACTTC.

This rearrangement joins TRBV3-1 (or the pseudogene TRBV3-2) to TRBJ2-1; TRBD1 might be the D (6 bases). Germline CDR1 and CDR2: LGHDT and YNNKEL (reference sequence). The CDR3 totals 16 residues. The V end lost 0 bases, the J end lost 6 bases, and 15 bases lay between the germline ends. The CDR3 bases are TGTGCCAGCAGCCAAGATTCGGGCAGGGGCCTCAATGAGCAGTTCTTC. This sequence encodes CASSQDSGRGLNEQFF.

The genes are TRBV5-5 and TRBJ1-5, with 9 bases lining up with TRBD1. V was pared by 4 bases and J by 7 bases, with 9 bases of the junction left unmatched. Germline V lookup: CDR1 SGHKS, CDR2 YYEKEE (reference sequence). The CDR3 extends over 15 amino acids. CDR3 protein: CASSGEPGQGQPQHF. The CDR3 nucleotides are TGTGCCAGCAGCGGGGAACCGGGACAGGGACAGCCCCAGCATTTT.

The chain employs TRBV27 and TRBJ1-4; TRBD1 might be the D (6 bases). CDR3 length: 13 residues. V was shortened by 4 bases and J by 5 bases, with 8 bases between the two germline ends. Germline V gene data show CDR1 as MNHEY and CDR2 as SMNVEV (reference sequence). The CDR3 sequence: CASSYRENEKLFF. The CDR3 nucleotides read TGTGCCAGCAGTTACAGGGAAAATGAAAAACTGTTTTTT.

The chain links TRBV19 to TRBJ1-2; D gene uncertain. Trimming pared 6 bases from V and 8 bases from J, leaving 19 bases between. CDR1 and CDR2 (germline): LNHDA, SQIVND (reference sequence). The CDR3 runs 14 residues. The CDR3 sequence: CASSDRGSGGGYTF. CDR3 sequence (DNA): TGTGCCAGTAGCGACCGGGGATCGGGTGGCGGCTACACCTTC.

V gene TRBV5-4 combines with J gene TRBJ2-7; 7 nucleotides match TRBD2. Germline values: CDR1 SGHNT, CDR2 YYREEE (reference sequence). Trimming at V came to 2 bases and at J to 1 base, leaving 3 bases not matched to a gene. The CDR3 loop spans 14 amino acids. In nucleotides, the CDR3 is TGTGCCAGCAGCTTCGGGGGAGGGTCCTACGAGCAGTACTTC. Translation: CASSFGGGSYEQYF.

The rearrangement joins TRBV10-1 to TRBJ2-1; 8 positions agree with TRBD2. The J segment lost 0 bases and the V segment lost 4 bases, leaving 8 bases of the junction unmatched. This CDR3 contains 17 residues. Per germline, CDR1 WNHNN and CDR2 SYGVQD (reference sequence). CDR3 in DNA: TGCGCCAGCAGTGTAGAGCGGGAGACTCTCTCCTACAATGAGCAGTTCTTC. Its protein product is CASSVERETLSYNEQFF.

The CDR3 spells CASSLGGLAGVNEQFF. The CDR3 DNA reads as TGTGCCAGCAGCTTAGGGGGACTAGCGGGAGTGAATGAGCAGTTCTTC. V gene TRBV7-2 combines with J gene TRBJ2-1; 14 positions agree with TRBD2. Germline CDR1 and CDR2: SGHTA and FQGNSA. J gave up 7 bases and V 1 base, and 3 bases lay outside the gene matches. The CDR3 has 16 amino acids.

The rearrangement joins TRBV2 to TRBJ1-4; D uncertain. V was trimmed by 4 bases and J by 6 bases, leaving 15 bases between them. In germline, CDR1 is SNHLY, CDR2 FYNNEI. The CDR3 contains 15 residues. CDR3: CASSGINIRDEKLFF. The CDR3 DNA is TGTGCCAGCAGTGGGATAAACATTCGGGATGAAAAACTGTTTTTT.

This clone came up many times. The genes are TRBV28 and TRBJ1-4; the match to TRBD1 covers 8 bases. CDR3 size: 15 residues. Germline CDR1 MDHEN, CDR2 SYDVKM. V shed 6 bases, J shed 7 bases, and the junction held 10 bases outside the gene matches. The chain's CDR3 is CASSLIQGASEKLFF. The CDR3 region has the DNA TGTGCCAGCAGCCTCATTCAGGGGGCTAGTGAAAAACTGTTTTTT.

The chain carries TRBV7-8 and TRBJ2-2; TRBD2 matches at 9 bases. Germline V lookup: CDR1 SGHVS, CDR2 FQNEAQ. With 5 bases clipped from V and 6 bases from J, the junction kept 7 bases outside the gene matches. This CDR3 contains 15 residues. The CDR3 region has the DNA TGTGCCAGCAGCCAGAATAGCGGGAGCCCCGGGGAGCTGTTTTTT. This sequence encodes CASSQNSGSPGELFF. The full variable domain, in which reference TRBV7-8 and TRBJ2-2 provide the parts outside the CDR3, is GAGVSQSPRYKVAKRGQDVALRCDPISGHVSLFWYQQALGQGPEFLTYFQNEAQLDKSGLPSDRFFAERPEGSVSTLKIQRTQQEDSAVYLCASSQNSGSPGELFFGEGSRLTVL.

The chain has TRBV29-1 and TRBJ2-3; 10 bases line up with TRBD1. The CDR3 runs 13 residues. Trimming cost V 3 bases and J 4 bases; bases outside gene matches: 1. Germline loops: CDR1 SQVTM, CDR2 ANQGSEA. The CDR3 DNA reads TGCAGCGTTGAGGGACAGGGGTCAGATACGCAGTATTTT. This codes for CSVEGQGSDTQYF.

This rearrangement joins TRBV5-1 to TRBJ2-1; TRBD2 aligns across 9 bases. This CDR3 spans 16 amino acids. CDR1 SGHRS and CDR2 YFSETQ come from the germline V gene. After removal of 0 bases from V and 1 base from J, the junction contained 2 bases not matched to a gene. CDR3 region: CASSLVAGASYNEQFF. The CDR3 coding sequence is TGCGCCAGCAGCTTGGTAGCGGGGGCTTCCTACAATGAGCAGTTCTTC. Full variable domain (outside the CDR3, taken from reference TRBV5-1 and TRBJ2-1): KAGVTQTPRYLIKTRGQQVTLSCSPISGHRSVSWYQQTPGQGLQFLFEYFSETQRNKGNFPGRFSGRQFSNSRSEMNVSTLELGDSALYLCASSLVAGASYNEQFFGPGTRLTVL.

The chain carries TRBV15 and TRBJ1-2; D perhaps matches TRBD1 (5 bases). Trimming left V 3 bases short and J 7 bases short, with 15 bases between. Germline V gene sequence: CDR1 LNHNV, CDR2 YYDKDF (reference sequence). This CDR3 is built from 14 residues. The CDR3: CATSRTQGSSGYTF. The CDR3 bases are TGTGCCACCAGCAGGACTCAGGGATCGTCTGGCTACACCTTC.

A few counts support this clone. The gene calls are TRBV7-9 and TRBJ1-2, with a possible D match to TRBD1 (6 bases). CDR3 length: 16 residues. Trimming removed 5 bases at V and 2 bases at J, with 18 bases between. Germline CDR1 is SEHNR and CDR2 is FQNEAQ (reference sequence). DNA of the CDR3: TGTGCCAGCAGCCCAGACAGGACCAGTCGGAACTATGGCTACACCTTC. Translating gives CASSPDRTSRNYGYTF. Using reference TRBV7-9 and TRBJ1-2 for the parts outside the CDR3, the full variable domain is DTGVSQNPRHKITKRGQNVTFRCDPISEHNRLYWYRQTLGQGPEFLTYFQNEAQLEKSRLLSDRFSAERPKGSFSTLEIQRTEQGDSAMYLCASSPDRTSRNYGYTFGSGTRLTVV.

The genes are TRBV5-4 and TRBJ2-1; the match to TRBD2 covers 12 bases. Germline loops: CDR1 SGHNT, CDR2 YYREEE (reference sequence). V shed 4 bases and J 6 bases; nucleotides not matched to a gene: 8. The length of the CDR3 is 16 residues. DNA for the CDR3: TGTGCCAGCAGCCCACAGGGACTAGCGGGCCTCAATGAGCAGTTCTTC. It codes for CASSPQGLAGLNEQFF.

This chain uses TRBV19 with TRBJ1-4; D remains ambiguous. Germline CDR1 reads LNHDA; CDR2 reads SQIVND (reference sequence). V was cut by 4 bases and J by 2 bases, with 11 bases left in between. The CDR3 has 15 residues. The CDR3 DNA follows: TGTGCCAGTAGTACGTCGGGTAGGACTAATGAAAAACTGTTTTTT. Translation: CASSTSGRTNEKLFF. Supplemented by reference TRBV19 and TRBJ1-4, the full variable domain reads DGGITQSPKYLFRKEGQNVTLSCEQNLNHDAMYWYRQDPGQGLRLIYYSQIVNDFQKGDIAEGYSVSREKKESFPLTVTSAQKNPTAFYLCASSTSGRTNEKLFFGSGTQLSVL.